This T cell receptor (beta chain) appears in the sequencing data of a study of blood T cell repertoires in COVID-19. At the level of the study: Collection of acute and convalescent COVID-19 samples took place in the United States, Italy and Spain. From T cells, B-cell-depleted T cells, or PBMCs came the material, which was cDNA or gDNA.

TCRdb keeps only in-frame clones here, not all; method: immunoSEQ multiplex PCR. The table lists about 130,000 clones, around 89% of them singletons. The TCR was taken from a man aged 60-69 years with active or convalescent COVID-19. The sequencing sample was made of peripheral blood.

CDR3 nucleotides: TGTGCCAGCAGCTTCCGGAACGGTCCAGGCGGGGAGCTGTTTTTT. Amino acid sequence: CASSFRNGPGGELFF. The chain is built from TRBV5-5 and TRBJ2-2; D unresolved. CDR3 length: 15 amino acids. The germline V gene encodes CDR1 SGHKS and CDR2 YYEKEE (reference sequence). V lost 2 bases, J lost 7 bases, and 15 bases lay in between.